The 29 T cell receptor beta chains below all came from one sample that was sequenced in a study of T cell changes during pregnancy in multiple sclerosis. Here immunoSEQ multiplex PCR was the method, and the copy in TCRdb shows in-frame clones only, minus some. The table includes approximately 85,000 clones, 91% detected once. Sequences were derived from peripheral blood, sampled in the first trimester of pregnancy. The source is a female donor with multiple sclerosis, enrolled in a pregnancy study.

The chain combines TRBV5-1 with TRBJ2-7; D unclear. CDR1 and CDR2 (germline): SGHRS, YFSETQ. The CDR3 spans 15 residues. V gave up 0 bases and J gave up 1 base, with 11 bases separating them. The CDR3 DNA reads TGCGCCAGCAGCTTGGATGGAGTTGGGTCCTACGAGCAGTACTTC. It is translated as CASSLDGVGSYEQYF.

The CDR3 loop is CASSESGRSYEQYF. Here the CDR3 DNA reads TGTGCCAGCAGCGAAAGCGGGAGGTCATACGAGCAGTACTTC. The gene calls are TRBV4-2 and TRBJ2-7, with 9 bases aligning to TRBD2. Trimming removed 5 bases from V and 4 bases from J; junction bases left unmatched: 6. This CDR3 spans 14 amino acids. Germline lookup yields CDR1 LGHNA and CDR2 YNFKEQ.

This clone was seen only once. The CDR3 protein is CASSSDRAGGHTEAFF. CDR3 nucleotides: TGTGCCAGCAGCTCCGACCGGGCAGGGGGTCACACTGAAGCTTTCTTT. This rearrangement joins TRBV7-9 to TRBJ1-1, with 7 bases identical to TRBD1. The CDR3 totals 16 residues. Germline lookup yields CDR1 SEHNR and CDR2 FQNEAQ (reference sequence). V shed 4 bases, J shed 3 bases, and the junction held 11 bases outside the gene matches.

The chain uses TRBV5-4 and TRBJ1-3, with a weak D call TRBD1 (5 bases). Germline V lookup: CDR1 SGHNT, CDR2 YYREEE (reference sequence). Trimming cost V 0 bases and J 7 bases, with 14 bases left between them. The CDR3 runs to 15 residues. The CDR3 here is CASSLGGPRGNTIYF. For the CDR3, the DNA is TGTGCCAGCAGCTTGGGAGGGCCACGGGGGAACACCATATATTTT.

This chain uses TRBV10-3 with TRBJ2-1; D possibly corresponds to TRBD2 (6 bases). This CDR3 is built from 16 residues. The germline CDR1 and CDR2 sequences are ENHRY and SYGVKD. V was clipped by 3 bases and J by 4 bases, with 16 bases between them. CDR3 sequence: CAISDSRARGYNEQFF. The CDR3 nucleotides are TGTGCCATCAGTGATTCGAGGGCCCGGGGGTACAATGAGCAGTTCTTC.

CDR3 nucleotide sequence: TGTGCCAGCAGTTTACAGGGGCCCAACTATGGCTACACCTTC. Translated, it gives CASSLQGPNYGYTF. This chain uses TRBV28 with TRBJ1-2, with a possible D match to TRBD1 (6 bases). The CDR3 is 14 amino acids. CDR1 is MDHEN and CDR2 is SYDVKM in the germline V gene. V was cut by 2 bases and J by 2 bases, with 9 bases left in between.

The chain is built from TRBV12-5 and TRBJ2-1; 8 bases line up with TRBD1. The CDR3 extends over 14 amino acids. J lost 1 base, V lost 6 bases, and 2 bases had no gene match. Germline-derived CDR1 and CDR2 are LGHNT and FRNRAP. The CDR3 is CASGDRDSYNEQFF. The CDR3, as DNA: TGTGCTAGTGGGGACAGGGATTCCTACAATGAGCAGTTCTTC.

The chain employs TRBV29-1 and TRBJ1-2; 7 nucleotides align to TRBD1. The germline V gene encodes CDR1 SQVTM and CDR2 ANQGSEA. CDR3 size: 14 residues. V gave up 7 bases and J gave up 6 bases; unmatched junction bases: 14. Here the CDR3 reads CSAFGTARNDGYTF. The CDR3 region has the DNA TGCAGCGCCTTCGGGACAGCCCGTAATGATGGCTACACCTTC.

The chain recombines TRBV5-5 with TRBJ1-5; a possible D gene is TRBD1 (6 bases). The CDR3 is made up of 14 amino acids. Germline CDR1 SGHKS, CDR2 YYEKEE (reference sequence). V gave up 5 bases and J gave up 7 bases, with 16 bases separating them. CDR3 sequence (DNA): TGTGCCAGCAGAGCCGACAGGCCAGACCAGCCCCAGCATTTT. Translated: CASRADRPDQPQHF.

The rearrangement links TRBV7-9 to TRBJ1-2, with D unresolved. V lost 2 bases and J lost 1, with 5 bases in between. Germline lookup yields CDR1 SEHNR and CDR2 FQNEAQ (reference sequence). The CDR3 sequence is 13 residues long. CDR3 amino acids: CASSLRVNYGYTF. The CDR3 DNA sequence: TGTGCCAGCAGCTTACGCGTTAACTATGGCTACACCTTC.

The chain combines TRBV4-2 with TRBJ2-1; D remains ambiguous. Germline loops: CDR1 LGHNA, CDR2 YNFKEQ. V was shortened by 0 bases and J by 10 bases, with 10 bases between the two germline ends. CDR3 length: 13 residues. CDR3 nucleotide sequence: TGTGCCAGCAGCCAAGATTTTTTAATCGAGCAGTTCTTC. Its translation is CASSQDFLIEQFF.

The V call is TRBV27, the J call TRBJ1-2, with a weak D call TRBD1 (5 bases). In germline, CDR1 is MNHEY, CDR2 SMNVEV (reference sequence). The V end lost 2 bases, the J end lost 8 bases, and 9 bases lay between the germline ends. The CDR3 loop spans 12 amino acids. For the CDR3, the DNA is TGTGCCAGCAGTTTAACAGGTGTGGGCTACACCTTC. As protein: CASSLTGVGYTF.

This clone was seen only a few times. The rearrangement links TRBV25-1 to TRBJ2-2; D gene unclear. The V gene's germline CDR1 is MGHDK and CDR2 SYGVNS. The CDR3 sequence is 12 residues long. V lost 6 bases and J 1 base, leaving 3 bases between the germline ends. The CDR3 region has the DNA TGTGCCAGCAGCCTGAACACCGGGGAGCTGTTTTTT. Amino acid sequence: CASSLNTGELFF.

CDR3 loop: CASNQRWGGTYEQYF. DNA of the CDR3: TGTGCCAGCAACCAAAGATGGGGAGGGACCTACGAGCAGTACTTC. This sequence joins TRBV6-1 and TRBJ2-7; 7 positions agree with TRBD2. V dropped 7 bases and J dropped 2; count of bases not matched to a gene: 11. Germline V gene lookup returns CDR1 MNHNS and CDR2 SASEGT. The CDR3 length is 15 residues.

The chain joins TRBV7-3 to TRBJ2-2, with D possibly TRBD1 on 5 matching bases. CDR1 and CDR2 (germline): SGHTA, FQGTGA. The CDR3 contains 16 residues. V lost 2 bases and J 2 bases, leaving 12 bases between the germline ends. The CDR3 DNA reads as TGTGCCAGCAGCTTACTTACAGGAATAAACACCGGGGAGCTGTTTTTT. Its protein product is CASSLLTGINTGELFF.

CDR3 residues: CASSPREAAGGPEAFF. The CDR3, as DNA: TGTGCCAGCAGCCCACGGGAGGCGGCCGGGGGGCCTGAAGCTTTCTTT. V gene TRBV9 combines with J gene TRBJ1-1, with a possible D match to TRBD1 (6 bases). The CDR3 covers 16 residues. V was trimmed by 4 bases and J by 6 bases, leaving 22 bases between them. Germline CDR1 reads SGDLS; CDR2 reads YYNGEE.

Only one count was recorded for this clone. This chain links TRBV7-2 with TRBJ2-7; D is unresolved. This CDR3 region has 12 residues. The germline V gene encodes CDR1 SGHTA and CDR2 FQGNSA. V shed 5 bases and J shed 3 bases, with 8 bases lying between them. The CDR3 sequence is CASSALNYEQYF. CDR3 nucleotides: TGTGCCAGCAGCGCACTAAACTACGAGCAGTACTTC. Full variable domain (remainder filled in from reference TRBV7-2 and TRBJ2-7): GAGVSQSPSNKVTEKGKDVELRCDPISGHTALYWYRQSLGQGLEFLIYFQGNSAPDKSGLPSDRFSAERTGGSVSTLTIQRTQQEDSAVYLCASSALNYEQYFGPGTRLTVT.

The chain recombines TRBV30 with TRBJ2-1, with 10 bases fitting TRBD2. The CDR3 is 15 amino acids. V shed 3 bases, J shed 6 bases, and the junction held 8 bases outside the gene matches. CDR1 is GTSNPN and CDR2 is SVGIG in the germline V gene (reference sequence). CDR3 residues: CAWRERTSGPNEQFF. The CDR3 coding sequence is TGTGCCTGGAGAGAAAGGACTAGCGGCCCCAATGAGCAGTTCTTC.

The J gene is TRBJ1-6, the V gene TRBV7-8; 7 bases align to TRBD1. The CDR3 covers 16 residues. Per germline, CDR1 SGHVS and CDR2 FQNEAQ. With 5 bases clipped from V and 5 bases from J, the junction kept 9 bases outside the gene matches. The CDR3 sequence: CASSRPGGLNNSPLHF. In nucleotides, the CDR3 is TGTGCCAGCAGCCGTCCAGGGGGTTTGAATAATTCACCCCTCCACTTT.

The V call is TRBV5-1, the J call TRBJ1-3; D is ambiguous. Trimming left V 5 bases short and J 0 bases short, with 12 bases between. The CDR3 consists of 15 residues. Germline V lookup: CDR1 SGHRS, CDR2 YFSETQ. DNA for the CDR3: TGCGCCAGCAGTGAGAACCCGAGCTCTGGAAACACCATATATTTT. The encoded protein is CASSENPSSGNTIYF.

The chain links TRBV6-1 to TRBJ2-3, with 7 nucleotides matching TRBD2. The trim removed 7 bases at V and 2 bases at J, leaving 6 bases unmatched. This CDR3 is 14 amino acids long. Germline CDR1 is MNHNS and CDR2 is SASEGT. The CDR3 nucleotides are TGTGCCAGCACCCCGGGGGGACCCACAGATACGCAGTATTTT. Amino acids: CASTPGGPTDTQYF.

The J gene is TRBJ1-2, the V gene TRBV6-4; 7 nucleotides line up with TRBD1. Germline V gene sequence: CDR1 MRHNA, CDR2 SNTAGT. The V segment lost 6 bases and the J segment 5 bases; nucleotides outside the gene matches: 12. This CDR3 spans 15 amino acids. This CDR3 reads CASRETGRGNYGYTF. CDR3 nucleotides: TGTGCCAGCAGAGAGACAGGGAGAGGGAATTATGGCTACACCTTC.

The gene calls are TRBV18 and TRBJ2-7; 7 nucleotides match TRBD2. In germline, CDR1 is KGHSH, CDR2 LQKENI. The V segment lost 5 bases and the J segment 2 bases; nucleotides outside the gene matches: 6. CDR3 size: 14 residues. The CDR3 coding sequence is TGTGCCAGCTCATGGACTAGACAGACCTACGAGCAGTACTTC. Amino acids: CASSWTRQTYEQYF.

This clone has just a few counts. The V call is TRBV30, the J call TRBJ1-6, with TRBD1 matching over 7 bases. With V trimmed by 1 base and J by 9 bases, 6 bases remained unmatched. The length of the CDR3 is 14 residues. Germline CDR1 and CDR2: GTSNPN and SVGIG (reference sequence). The CDR3 region is CAWSAGGGSSPLHF. The CDR3, as DNA: TGTGCCTGGAGTGCGGGAGGGGGCAGTTCACCCCTCCACTTT.

This chain links TRBV6-1 with TRBJ1-5; no clear D gene. The CDR3 has 15 amino acids. Germline CDR1 reads MNHNS; CDR2 reads SASEGT. With 0 bases removed from V and 6 bases from J, the gap between germline ends came to 12 bases. The CDR3 nucleotides read TGTGCCAGCAGTGAAGCGGTGGACTCCACTCAGCCCCAGCATTTT. Translating it yields CASSEAVDSTQPQHF.

The V and J genes are TRBV28 and TRBJ2-7; 7 bases map to TRBD2. The germline V gene has CDR1 MDHEN and CDR2 SYDVKM. The J segment lost 0 bases and the V segment lost 6 bases, leaving 8 bases of the junction unmatched. There are 15 residues in the CDR3. The CDR3 DNA reads as TGTGCCAGCAGCAATCAAGGACTAGGCTCCTACGAGCAGTACTTC. This gives the protein CASSNQGLGSYEQYF.

This rearrangement joins TRBV27 to TRBJ2-7; the match to TRBD2 covers 11 bases. CDR1 is MNHEY, CDR2 SMNVEV, per germline (reference sequence). Trimming at V came to 6 bases and at J to 1 base, leaving 11 bases not matched to a gene. The CDR3 extends over 17 amino acids. For the CDR3, the DNA is TGTGCCAGCAGGAGGGATGGGACTAGCGGCCATTCCTACGAGCAGTACTTC. This sequence encodes CASRRDGTSGHSYEQYF.

This chain links TRBV2 with TRBJ1-5; 8 nucleotides agree with TRBD1. The germline gives CDR1 SNHLY, CDR2 FYNNEI. The trim removed 6 bases at V and 6 bases at J, leaving 7 bases unmatched. CDR3 length: 14 residues. The CDR3 nucleotides read TGTGCCAGCAGGGTGGACAGGGTACGTCAGCCCCAGCATTTT. This encodes CASRVDRVRQPQHF.

V is TRBV7-2 and J is TRBJ2-5; possibly TRBD1 for D (8 bases). Between the trimmed V and J ends, which lost 5 bases and 5 bases, there was a span of 15 bases. Germline CDR1 SGHTA, CDR2 FQGNSA. The CDR3 has 14 amino acids. CDR3 residues: CASSQDREGETQYF. The CDR3 bases are TGTGCCAGCAGCCAGGACAGGGAGGGTGAGACCCAGTACTTC.